This T cell receptor beta chain was recorded in a study of early T cells in non-severe SARS-CoV-2 infection. In the study overall: Sequenced bulk RNA came from whole blood that was unsorted, and chains were unpaired.

Regarding the study as a whole: CD4 and private specificities were missed by VDJdb matching, which favored anti-spike CD8 responses.

With respect to this clonotype: What it binds is not known.

The TCR library protocol attached unique molecular identifiers to the individual cDNA molecules. TCRdb reanalysed the 5' RACE reads using MiXCR and keeps one entry per CDR3 protein. This sample has approximately 88,000 distinct CDR3 sequences, with 12% to 15% found just once. Germline CDR1 and CDR2: SEHNR and FQNEAQ (reference sequence). The CDR3 totals 13 residues. V was clipped by 5 bases and J by 7 bases, with 14 bases between them. The genes are TRBV7-9 and TRBJ1-2; D might be TRBD1 (5 bases). The TCR was taken from an adult who was a healthcare worker with PCR-confirmed SARS-CoV-2 infection or an uninfected control (not recorded which). The specimen sequenced was whole blood. CDR3 residues: CASSARGQGGYTF. CDR3 DNA: TGTGCCAGCAGCGCCCGGGGCCAAGGTGGCTACACCTTC.